This is a list of T cell receptor beta chains from one sample in a study of blood T cell repertoires in COVID-19. The repertoire was sequenced with immunoSEQ multiplex PCR; TCRdb's copy has only in-frame clones and lacks some. Among more than 150,000 clones listed, around nine tenths were seen once. Specimen: peripheral blood. The receptors derive from a woman aged 70-85 years with COVID-19, enrolled during active disease. The CDR3 runs from the conserved cysteine through the conserved F or W. Each record gives: D gene, J gene, clone size, V gene, CDR3 length, CDR3 DNA, CDR3 protein. The D gene is left open where the match is weak. Clone size is given for some rows only: seen once, a few or many times, or a class if the clone is expanded.

NA TRBJ1-1 NA TRBV4-1 17 TGCGCCAGCAGCCGGCCCCGGGATAGAAGGGAGGCCACTGAAGCTTTCTTT CASSRPRDRREATEAFF
NA TRBJ2-7 NA TRBV5-1 13 TGCGCCAGCTCAACAGGGACCTCCTACGAGCAGTACTTC CASSTGTSYEQYF
TRBD2 TRBJ2-2 few TRBV30 16 TGTGCCGGATCTAGCGGGAGAGGGGCGGACACCGGGGAGCTGTTTTTT CAGSSGRGADTGELFF
NA TRBJ2-2 NA TRBV6-2/TRBV6-3 17 TGTGCCAGCAGTTACGGGAGAAGGGTCGCGATGACCGGGGAGCTGTTTTTT CASSYGRRVAMTGELFF
NA TRBJ1-4 NA TRBV11-3 13 TGTGCCAGCAGCAAATTAACGCAGGGGAAACTGTTTTTT CASSKLTQGKLFF
TRBD2 TRBJ2-4 NA TRBV2 16 TGTGCCAGCACCCGACTAGCGGGATTAGCCAAAAACATTCAGTACTTC CASTRLAGLAKNIQYF
TRBD1 TRBJ1-5 NA TRBV19 15 TGTGCCAGTAGTATGGACAGGTTTATTTATCAGCCCCAGCATTTT CASSMDRFIYQPQHF
NA TRBJ1-3 NA TRBV9 15 TGTGCCAGCAGCGTTGGGGGCTACTCTGGAAACACCATATATTTT CASSVGGYSGNTIYF
NA TRBJ1-2 once TRBV6-5 15 TGTGCCAGCAGTTACTCGCTCTCAGGGGTCTATGGCTACACCTTC CASSYSLSGVYGYTF
NA TRBJ1-6 NA TRBV6-5 13 TGTGCCAGCACACAGGGAGCGGATTCACCCCTCCACTTT CASTQGADSPLHF
TRBD1 TRBJ2-7 once TRBV6-5 16 TGTGCCAGCAGTTACACCTCGGGACAGGGGGCCTACGAGCAGTACTTC CASSYTSGQGAYEQYF
NA TRBJ1-5 NA TRBV19 15 TGTGCCAGTAGTATTGCCGGGTATAGCAATCAGCCCCAGCATTTT CASSIAGYSNQPQHF
TRBD1 TRBJ2-2 NA TRBV25-1 14 TGTGCCAGCAGTGCCCAGGGGGACACCGGGGAGCTGTTTTTT CASSAQGDTGELFF
NA TRBJ1-1 NA TRBV7-9 14 TGTGCCAGCAGCTTACGTGCAAGGAGAACTGAAGCTTTCTTT CASSLRARRTEAFF
TRBD1 TRBJ1-1 NA TRBV6-2/TRBV6-3 15 TGTGCCAGCAGCCCATTTAACAGGGGGGACACTGAAGCTTTCTTT CASSPFNRGDTEAFF
TRBD2 TRBJ2-7 NA TRBV28 15 TGTGCCAGCAGTTCAAGTAGCGGGCAGATCTACGAGCAGTACTTC CASSSSSGQIYEQYF
TRBD2 TRBJ2-1 NA TRBV5-4 15 TGTGCCAGCAGCTTGTGGCTAGCGGGGGACAATGAGCAGTTCTTC CASSLWLAGDNEQFF
TRBD2 TRBJ2-1 NA TRBV28 15 TGTGCCAGCAGGAAACGACTAGCGGGGTACAATGAGCAGTTCTTC CASRKRLAGYNEQFF
NA TRBJ2-5 NA TRBV7-2 18 TGTGCCAGCAGCTTTCGGGTTTCAGGTTCGGGGAAAAAACAGACCCAGTACTTC CASSFRVSGSGKKQTQYF
TRBD2 TRBJ2-3 NA TRBV2 14 TGTGCCAGCTTAGCGGGAGGGCCTCGGGATACGCAGTATTTT CASLAGGPRDTQYF
TRBD1 TRBJ1-4 NA TRBV15 14 TGTGCCACCAGCAAGGGACAGTCTAATGAAAAACTGTTTTTT CATSKGQSNEKLFF
NA TRBJ2-1 NA TRBV5-4 15 TGTGCCAGCAGCTTGGACGGAGTAGATTACAATGAGCAGTTCTTC CASSLDGVDYNEQFF